A selection of T cell receptor beta chains follows, all from one sample in a study of TIL therapy for anti-PD-1-resistant metastatic lung cancer. Clones were read by immunoSEQ multiplex PCR, and TCRdb kept only the in-frame ones, dropping some. The sample includes roughly 17,000 clones, 74% seen only once; the top ten take around 39%. The sequencing used blood, collected at baseline. The receptor set was obtained from a person aged 25 to 80 with non-small cell lung cancer. Both conserved end residues are part of each CDR3. D genes are given only for firm matches. Size values are once, few and many counts, or a class for expanded clones, and some rows have none.

NA,TRBJ1-1,TRBD1,TRBV6-6,TGTGCCAGCAAGGGGGACAGAGGCACTGAAGCTTTCTTT,CASKGDRGTEAFF
NA,TRBJ1-2,NA,TRBV4-3,TGCGCCAGCAGCCAACGTGACATGGTTGGCTACACCTTC,CASSQRDMVGYTF
NA,TRBJ1-3,NA,TRBV7-9,TGTGCCAGCAGCTTACAACTATGGCCCGGAAACACCATATATTTT,CASSLQLWPGNTIYF
NA,TRBJ2-5,NA,TRBV9,TGTGCCAGCAGCCAGACGCCAGGGGAAGAGTACTTC,CASSQTPGEEYF
NA,TRBJ2-7,NA,TRBV4-1,TGCGCCAGCAGCTATGGTGGCGTCAACGGGTTCTACGAGCAGTACTTC,CASSYGGVNGFYEQYF
NA,TRBJ2-5,NA,TRBV29-1,TGCAGCGTGGTCTTCTGGTGGGGGGAACTCCAAGAGACCCAGTACTTC,CSVVFWWGELQETQYF
NA,TRBJ2-2,NA,TRBV2,TGTGCCAGCACCCCGGAGGGGACGGGGGCGAACACCGGGGAGCTGTTTTTT,CASTPEGTGANTGELFF
once,TRBJ1-4,NA,TRBV5-1,TGCGCCAGCAGCACGGGACAACCAGGAGAAAAACTGTTTTTT,CASSTGQPGEKLFF
NA,TRBJ1-4,NA,TRBV2,TGTGCCAGCAGTGAATTTCTAGGGACAAGGGATGAAAAACTGTTTTTT,CASSEFLGTRDEKLFF
few,TRBJ1-5,NA,TRBV10-2,TGCGCCAGCAGTGAGTCCCCGGGGAATAGCAATCAGCCCCAGCATTTT,CASSESPGNSNQPQHF
NA,TRBJ2-2,TRBD2,TRBV4-3,TGCGCCAGCACCCAGGGACTAGCGGGGCCAAACACCGGGGAGCTGTTTTTT,CASTQGLAGPNTGELFF
NA,TRBJ2-5,NA,TRBV5-1,TGCGCCAGCAGCCCGACGGGTCGGGGGGCCTACGGAGAGACCCAGTACTTC,CASSPTGRGAYGETQYF
NA,TRBJ1-2,NA,TRBV5-5,TGTGCCAGCAGCGTCCGCAGAGACGGACCCCCGAATGGCTTC,CASSVRRDGPPNGF
NA,TRBJ2-5,TRBD1,TRBV7-2,TGTGCCAGCAGACCGGACAGGCAGAGACAAGAGACCCAGTACTTC,CASRPDRQRQETQYF
NA,TRBJ2-2,TRBD1,TRBV5-4,TGTGCCAGCAGCACGGACAGGGGAGGATGGGAGCTGTTTTTT,CASSTDRGGWELFF
NA,TRBJ2-3,TRBD1,TRBV4-1,TGCGCCAGCAGCCAAAACAGGGGCCGGGATACGCAGTATTTT,CASSQNRGRDTQYF
NA,TRBJ1-4,NA,TRBV5-4,TGTGCCAGCAGCCCGGACGGCGTGGGAATCGAAAAACTGTTTTTT,CASSPDGVGIEKLFF
medium-sized,TRBJ1-1,NA,TRBV11-1,TGTGCCAGCAGCCACATCGGGGCAGAAAACACTGAAGCTTTCTTT,CASSHIGAENTEAFF
NA,TRBJ2-1,TRBD1,TRBV6-1,TGTGCCAGCAGTGAAGGGGAGACAGGGGGCAGGAATGAGCAGTTCTTC,CASSEGETGGRNEQFF
NA,TRBJ2-5,NA,TRBV7-3,TGTGCCAGCAGCCCCTCAGGGGTTTCAGAGACCCAGTACTTC,CASSPSGVSETQYF
few,TRBJ1-4,NA,TRBV16,TGTGCCAGCAGCCCGCAGTGGAGTAATGAAAAACTGTTTTTT,CASSPQWSNEKLFF
NA,TRBJ1-2,TRBD1,TRBV14,TGTGCCAGCAGTCCCGGGACAGGGGGCGTGTGGACCGTGGGCTACACCTTC,CASSPGTGGVWTVGYTF
NA,TRBJ1-2,TRBD1,TRBV7-2,TGTGCCAGCAGCTTAGAGGGGACAGGGTTCCTTAACTATGGCTACACCTTC,CASSLEGTGFLNYGYTF
NA,TRBJ2-7,NA,TRBV5-8,TGTGCCAGCAGCGTCCATCAGTCCTACGAGCAGTACTTC,CASSVHQSYEQYF
NA,TRBJ2-3,TRBD2,TRBV7-9,TGTGCCAGCAGCCCCCGACAGCGGGGGATATCAGATACGCAGTATTTT,CASSPRQRGISDTQYF
NA,TRBJ2-3,TRBD2,TRBV5-6,TGTGCCAGCAGTTCTCTAGCGGGGGGGCAAACAGATACGCAGTATTTT,CASSSLAGGQTDTQYF
few,TRBJ2-1,NA,TRBV2,TGTGCCAGGTTATACTCGTACAATGAGCAGTTCTTC,CARLYSYNEQFF
NA,TRBJ1-3,NA,TRBV5-1,TGCGCCAGCAGCTTAGAGGACATAAGCTCTGGAAACACCATATATTTT,CASSLEDISSGNTIYF
NA,TRBJ1-2,TRBD1,TRBV29-1,TGCAGCGTTACCTACAGGGGGACTGGCTACACCTTC,CSVTYRGTGYTF
NA,TRBJ2-1,NA,TRBV9,TGTGCCAGCAGCGTAGGAGTCAGTATCAATGAGCAGTTCTTC,CASSVGVSINEQFF
NA,TRBJ1-1,NA,TRBV5-1,TGCGCCAGCAGCTTGGTGGGGGACACTGAAGCTTTCTTT,CASSLVGDTEAFF
NA,TRBJ1-5,NA,TRBV4-1,TGCGCCAGCAGCCAAGGAGAGGGAGGGAGCAATCAGCCCCAGCATTTT,CASSQGEGGSNQPQHF
NA,TRBJ2-3,NA,TRBV5-1,TGCGCCAGCAGCTTGGAGTTCGGAGATACGCAGTATTTT,CASSLEFGDTQYF
NA,TRBJ2-5,NA,TRBV5-1,TGCGCCAGCAGCTTGGAGGAGACCCAGTACTTC,CASSLEETQYF
NA,TRBJ1-1,TRBD1,TRBV7-3,TGTGCCAGCAGCTTCGACAGGGAGGGTGAAGCTTTCTTT,CASSFDREGEAFF
NA,TRBJ2-5,TRBD2,TRBV7-2,TGTGCCAGCAGCTTAAGGAGGACTAGCGGACAAGAGACCCAGTACTTC,CASSLRRTSGQETQYF
NA,TRBJ2-3,TRBD2,TRBV5-4,TGTGCCAGCAGCGTGACTAGCGGGGGGCGATACACAGATACGCAGTATTTT,CASSVTSGGRYTDTQYF
NA,TRBJ2-7,TRBD1,TRBV5-1,TGCGCCAGCAGCCCCGGGACAGGGGGCATCGAGCAGTACTTC,CASSPGTGGIEQYF
NA,TRBJ2-3,NA,TRBV4-1,TGCGCCAGCAGCCAACACCTAGATACGCAGTATTTT,CASSQHLDTQYF